These T cell receptor beta chains were read from a single sample in a study of T cell repertoires in cytomegalovirus infection. TCRdb itself ran the reads through MiXCR, one entry per CDR3 protein. The data contain about 47,000 distinct CDR3 sequences, under 20% of them seen just once; the ten biggest clones take up 53%. These receptors have no identified antigens. The sample was CD8+ T cells from cultured PBMCs, taken from culture after CMV antigen stimulation. The receptor source for this set is a human donor in good health (CMV status not recorded). Some clones in this sample may be carry-over from other donors' samples. Both conserved end residues are part of each CDR3. Each record gives: J gene, V gene, D gene, clone size, CDR3 DNA, CDR3 protein. The D gene is left open where the match is weak. Clone size is given for some rows only: seen once, a few or many times, or a class if the clone is expanded.

TRBJ2-7 | TRBV20-1 | TRBD2 | few | TGCAGTGCTAGAACATCTAGCGGGAGGGCGAGCTCCTACGAGCAGTACTTC | CSARTSSGRASSYEQYF
TRBJ2-7 | TRBV5-4 | - | many | TGTGCCAGCAGCTTGAATAAATTGGGCGAGCAGTACTTC | CASSLNKLGEQYF
TRBJ2-4 | TRBV7-2 | TRBD1 | many | TGTGCCAGCAGCTTAGGGGGGACAGGGATCGCCAAAAACATTCAGTACTTC | CASSLGGTGIAKNIQYF
TRBJ1-5 | TRBV7-8 | TRBD1 | many | TGTGCCAGCAGCCCCAATAAGGGGGCAGTCACCGGCAATCAGCCCCAGCATTTT | CASSPNKGAVTGNQPQHF
TRBJ2-6 | TRBV7-2 | - | - | TGTGCCAGCAGCTTAGGTCCTCCAGTCTCTGGGGCCAACGTCCTGACTTTC | CASSLGPPVSGANVLTF
TRBJ2-5 | TRBV5-6 | TRBD2 | once | TGTGCCAGCAGCTGGCCCGGCGGGGGGGAGACCCAGTACTTC | CASSWPGGGETQYF
TRBJ2-7 | TRBV10-2 | - | - | TGCGCCAGCAGTGAGTCGGCCACCTACGAGCAGTACTTC | CASSESATYEQYF
TRBJ1-5 | TRBV4-1 | - | many | TGCGCCAGCAGCCCGTCGGACAGTTTATACAGTCAGCCCCAGCATTTT | CASSPSDSLYSQPQHF
TRBJ2-5 | TRBV6-5 | TRBD2 | - | TGTGCCAGCAGTTACTCTTGGGGCGGGGGGGCTCCGGAGGCCCAGTACTTC | CASSYSWGGGAPEAQYF
TRBJ2-7 | TRBV19 | - | - | TGTGCCAGTAGTCCCCCGGGACTGCCCTACGAGCAGTACTTC | CASSPPGLPYEQYF
TRBJ2-7 | TRBV7-6 | TRBD1 | many | TGTGCCAGCAGCCCCCGGACAGGGTACTACGAGCAGTACTTC | CASSPRTGYYEQYF
TRBJ2-5 | TRBV5-4 | TRBD2 | few | TGTGCCAGCAGCTTATACCGGGACTACCTCCAAGAGACCCAGTACTTC | CASSLYRDYLQETQYF
TRBJ1-1 | TRBV27 | - | many | TGTGCCAGCAGTTGGGCAGGGGAGACTGAAGCTTTCTTT | CASSWAGETEAFF
TRBJ1-1 | TRBV2 | - | many | TGTGCCAGCGTAGGCAGGCCGGGCACTGAAGCTTTCTTT | CASVGRPGTEAFF
TRBJ1-2 | TRBV27 | - | - | TGTGCCAGCAGCTTTGCCAAACGGCAGGGCTACACCTTC | CASSFAKRQGYTF
TRBJ2-7 | TRBV6-2/TRBV6-3 | - | few | TGTGCCAGCAGGGAAGCGGTCTCCTACGAGCAGTACTTC | CASREAVSYEQYF
TRBJ2-3 | TRBV27 | TRBD2 | few | TGTGCCAGCAGTGCAGCGTCCGGGACTAGCGGGAGGGGGCTACATGATACGCAGTATTTT | CASSAASGTSGRGLHDTQYF
TRBJ1-2 | TRBV7-2 | TRBD1 | many | TGTGCCAGCAGCTTAGCGAGTCCCGGGACAGACTACAACTATGGCTACACCTTC | CASSLASPGTDYNYGYTF
TRBJ2-3 | TRBV5-1 | - | few | TGCGCCAGCAGCTCGAATGAAGGGGAAGGCACAGATACGCAGTATTTT | CASSSNEGEGTDTQYF
TRBJ2-7 | TRBV6-6 | - | few | TGTGCCAGCACCGAACAGGTAAACTACGAGCAGTACTTC | CASTEQVNYEQYF
TRBJ2-2 | TRBV9 | - | few | TGTGCCAGCAGCGTAGGGACAGTGAACACCGGGGAGCTGTTTTTT | CASSVGTVNTGELFF
TRBJ2-1 | TRBV11-3 | - | - | TGTGCCAGCAGCCCAACTAGGGACGAGCAGTTCTTC | CASSPTRDEQFF
TRBJ2-1 | TRBV11-3 | - | - | TGTGCCAGCAGCTCAATCTTAACCGGGAGATACAATGAGCAGTTCTTC | CASSSILTGRYNEQFF
TRBJ1-5 | TRBV13 | - | few | TGTGCCAGCAGCGCTCAGGGTCGTGGGCCCCAGCATTTT | CASSAQGRGPQHF
TRBJ1-5 | TRBV12-3/TRBV12-4 | - | few | TGTGCCAGCACCCCTTCCTTTAGCAATCAGCCCCAGCATTTT | CASTPSFSNQPQHF
TRBJ1-5 | TRBV7-8 | - | many | TGTGCCAGCAGCTCCTCAGGGAACCCGCCCCAGCATTTT | CASSSSGNPPQHF
TRBJ2-2 | TRBV19 | - | few | TGTGCCATTATATCGACCGAGGGGGAGCTGTTTTTT | CAIISTEGELFF
TRBJ2-2 | TRBV6-2/TRBV6-3 | - | once | TGTGCCAGCAGTTACATCGTCAGATTAAACACCGGGGAGCTGTTTTTT | CASSYIVRLNTGELFF
TRBJ2-1 | TRBV4-1 | - | many | TGCGCCAGCAGCGGGGGGAGCAATGAGCAGTTCTTC | CASSGGSNEQFF
TRBJ2-7 | TRBV7-9 | - | - | TGTGCCAGCAGCTTAGTAGGGGGCAGGGCGGGAGAGCAGTACTTC | CASSLVGGRAGEQYF
TRBJ2-7 | TRBV30 | - | few | TGTGCCTGGAGTGACCCGACCTACGAGCAGTACTTC | CAWSDPTYEQYF
TRBJ1-1 | TRBV4-3 | - | - | TGCGCCAGCAGCCAAGATCTCGCGAACACTGAAGCTTTCTTT | CASSQDLANTEAFF
TRBJ1-6 | TRBV2 | TRBD1 | many | TGTGCCAGCAGTTCCGGACAGGGACAGGTTTCACCCCTCCACTTT | CASSSGQGQVSPLHF
TRBJ2-7 | TRBV7-2 | - | many | TGTGCCAGCAGCCAAGACAAGGACCATCCTGACTACGAGCAGTACTTC | CASSQDKDHPDYEQYF
TRBJ2-7 | TRBV14 | - | - | TGTGCCAGCAGTAACAGGGAAACCTACGAGCAGTACTTC | CASSNRETYEQYF
TRBJ2-7 | TRBV6-2/TRBV6-3 | - | few | TGTGCCAGCAGTTCCCCACCCCTGGGCTCCTACGAGCAGTACTTC | CASSSPPLGSYEQYF
TRBJ2-4 | TRBV18 | - | few | TGTGCCAGCTCCCCCGGGGGGCAGCGTAACGACTTC | CASSPGGQRNDF
TRBJ2-7 | TRBV7-9 | - | few | TGTGCCGGCAGCTTAAAGGATTTGGCGCCGACCCCTGTCGACGAGCAGTACTTC | CAGSLKDLAPTPVDEQYF
TRBJ2-1 | TRBV5-1 | - | few | TGCGCCAGCAGCTTGCCGTCCAATGAGCAGTTCTTC | CASSLPSNEQFF
TRBJ1-2 | TRBV11-2 | - | many | TGTGCCAGCAGCTTAGGAGGGACCGGCTATGGCTACACCTTC | CASSLGGTGYGYTF
TRBJ2-3 | TRBV9 | TRBD2 | few | TGTGCCAGCAGCACCCCGCTCGCGGGAGCTCTCACAGATACGCAGTATTTT | CASSTPLAGALTDTQYF